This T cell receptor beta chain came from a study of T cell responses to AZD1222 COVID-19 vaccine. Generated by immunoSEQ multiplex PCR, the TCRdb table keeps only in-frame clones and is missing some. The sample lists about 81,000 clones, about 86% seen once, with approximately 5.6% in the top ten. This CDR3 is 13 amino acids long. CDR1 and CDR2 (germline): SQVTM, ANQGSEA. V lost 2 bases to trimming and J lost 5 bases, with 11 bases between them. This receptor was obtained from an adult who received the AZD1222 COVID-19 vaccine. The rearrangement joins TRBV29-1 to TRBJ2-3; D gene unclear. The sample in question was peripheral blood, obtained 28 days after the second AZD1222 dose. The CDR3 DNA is TGCAGCGTTGAACTCGCAGGTAGAGATACGCAGTATTTT. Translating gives CSVELAGRDTQYF.